The 19 T cell receptor beta chains presented below share a single source sample, sequenced in a study of graft-versus-host responses after intestinal transplantation. Only in-frame clones appear in the TCRdb table, and some are missing; sequencing was by immunoSEQ multiplex PCR. The table shows around 110,000 clones, with more than 80% occurring only once. These TCRs are of unknown antigen specificity. The sample consisted of unstimulated CD4+ T cells sorted from spleen or lymph node cells, taken before transplant. All receptors derive from a human donor who was the organ donor for an intestinal transplant.

The table lists this clone with a count of one. The chain joins TRBV7-2 to TRBJ2-7, with 11 bases fitting TRBD2. V was pared by 1 base and J by 2 bases, with 4 bases of the junction left unmatched. This CDR3 contains 16 residues. Germline-derived CDR1 and CDR2 are SGHTA and FQGNSA. For the CDR3, the DNA is TGTGCCAGCAGCTTAGAGGGGACTAGCGGTGCCTACGAGCAGTACTTC. This sequence encodes CASSLEGTSGAYEQYF.

In this sample, this clone turned up a few times. The V and J genes are TRBV6-4 and TRBJ2-7; 12 bases match TRBD1. The CDR3 runs 14 residues. Germline CDR1 MRHNA, CDR2 SNTAGT. V shed 5 bases, J shed 6 bases, and the junction held 5 bases outside the gene matches. DNA for the CDR3: TGTGCCAGCAGTAGGGACAGGGGGCCGGGCGAGCAGTACTTC. Protein: CASSRDRGPGEQYF.

The chain has TRBV7-9 and TRBJ2-3; TRBD2 aligns across 10 bases. Germline-derived CDR1 and CDR2 are SEHNR and FQNEAQ (reference sequence). Unmatched junction bases numbered 11, after V lost 2 bases and J lost 3 bases. This CDR3 comprises 18 residues. The CDR3 sequence: CASSLKGVAGGWTDTQYF. The CDR3 nucleotides read TGTGCCAGCAGCTTAAAAGGGGTAGCGGGAGGTTGGACAGATACGCAGTATTTT.

The V call is TRBV11-2, the J call TRBJ2-1; D may match TRBD1 or TRBD2 (5 bases each). Trimming left V 0 bases short and J 10 bases short, with 16 bases between. The germline V gene encodes CDR1 SGHAT and CDR2 FQNNGV. CDR3 length equals 15 residues. The CDR3 protein is CASSLDRGTVKEQFF. The CDR3 DNA is TGTGCCAGCAGCTTAGATAGAGGGACCGTGAAGGAGCAGTTCTTC.

V gene TRBV2 combines with J gene TRBJ1-5; D is unresolved. CDR1 is SNHLY and CDR2 is FYNNEI in the germline V gene. The CDR3 runs 13 residues. Trimming cost V 8 bases and J 9 bases, with 17 bases left between them. DNA for the CDR3: TGTGCCAGCCGAAGAAGTTTATTGGGGCCCCAGCATTTT. This encodes CASRRSLLGPQHF.

This clone was recorded only once. The chain links TRBV27 to TRBJ1-2; 7 positions match TRBD1. Germline CDR1 reads MNHEY; CDR2 reads SMNVEV (reference sequence). This CDR3 region has 13 residues. With V trimmed by 5 bases and J by 4 bases, 4 bases remained unmatched. The CDR3 DNA is TGTGCCAGCAGTCCACAGGGGCGCTATGGCTACACCTTC. It yields the protein CASSPQGRYGYTF.

The chain carries TRBV2 and TRBJ1-2; the D gene is possibly TRBD1 (5 bases). Germline V CDR1 and CDR2: SNHLY, FYNNEI. This CDR3 is 15 amino acids long. Trimming removed 3 bases at V and 5 bases at J, with 16 bases between. The CDR3 DNA reads as TGTGCCAGCAGTGATGGGGGGGGAGGATGGTATGGCTACACCTTC. It encodes CASSDGGGGWYGYTF.

The chain recombines TRBV28 with TRBJ2-3; 8 nucleotides match TRBD1. This CDR3 contains 15 residues. Losses at the gene ends were 2 bases for V and 3 bases for J; bases not matched to a gene: 4. Per germline, CDR1 MDHEN and CDR2 SYDVKM. The CDR3 nucleotides read TGTGCCAGCAGTTTAGGCAGGGGGCTAACAGATACGCAGTATTTT. It translates to CASSLGRGLTDTQYF.

J is TRBJ1-5 and V is TRBV7-9; 10 nucleotides match TRBD1. The length of the CDR3 is 16 residues. The germline V gene has CDR1 SEHNR and CDR2 FQNEAQ (reference sequence). After removal of 4 bases from V and 5 bases from J, the junction contained 8 bases not matched to a gene. CDR3 loop: CASSSGTGALYQPQHF. CDR3 nucleotides: TGTGCCAGCAGCTCTGGGACAGGGGCCCTTTATCAGCCCCAGCATTTT.

V and J are TRBV6-6 and TRBJ2-3; 9 nucleotides agree with TRBD1. Germline loops: CDR1 MNHNY, CDR2 SVGAGI (reference sequence). Trimming took 10 bases from V and 4 from J; bases not matched to a gene: 3. The length of the CDR3 is 12 residues. The CDR3 loop is CANGQGPDTQYF. CDR3 bases: TGTGCCAACGGACAGGGGCCAGATACGCAGTATTTT.

A few counts support this clone. The chain joins TRBV6-1 to TRBJ1-2; TRBD1 might be the D (5 bases). The CDR3 is made up of 13 amino acids. The V and J ends lost 2 bases and 7 bases respectively, with 11 bases between them. The V gene's germline CDR1 is MNHNS and CDR2 SASEGT. This chain's CDR3 is CASSELGPSGYTF. The CDR3 coding sequence is TGTGCCAGCAGTGAATTGGGACCGAGTGGCTACACCTTC.

V usage is TRBV7-2 and J usage is TRBJ2-6; D is undetermined. The CDR3 sequence is 13 residues long. Trimming left V 8 bases short and J 2 bases short, with 7 bases between. Germline V CDR1 and CDR2: SGHTA, FQGNSA. The CDR3 here is CASEKPGANVLTF. The CDR3, as DNA: TGTGCCAGCGAAAAACCTGGGGCCAACGTCCTGACTTTC.

This clone has a single count. This chain links TRBV4-1 with TRBJ2-1, with TRBD2 matching 8 bases. The germline gives CDR1 MGHRA, CDR2 YSYEKL. The CDR3 loop spans 20 amino acids. J lost 1 base, V lost 5 bases, and 19 bases had no gene match. The CDR3 sequence: CASSTRWAAGELQSYNEQFF. The CDR3 bases are TGCGCCAGCAGCACCCGTTGGGCAGCGGGAGAGCTTCAGTCCTACAATGAGCAGTTCTTC.

The chain couples TRBV6-1 to TRBJ2-7; tentative D call: TRBD1 (5 bases). The CDR3 runs 14 residues. V was pared by 3 bases and J by 2 bases, with 11 bases between. The germline V gene encodes CDR1 MNHNS and CDR2 SASEGT. DNA for the CDR3: TGTGCCAGCAGTGATAGCAGGGAACCCTACGAGCAGTACTTC. Translation: CASSDSREPYEQYF.

The chain couples TRBV19 to TRBJ1-1, with D maybe TRBD1 (6 bases). V lost 1 base and J 4 bases, leaving 10 bases between the germline ends. The CDR3 sequence is 14 residues long. Germline CDR1 is LNHDA and CDR2 is SQIVND (reference sequence). The CDR3 DNA reads as TGTGCCAGTAGTATAGTAGGCAGGGGCACTGAAGCTTTCTTT. Protein sequence: CASSIVGRGTEAFF. Full variable domain (missing parts from reference TRBV19 and TRBJ1-1): DGGITQSPKYLFRKEGQNVTLSCEQNLNHDAMYWYRQDPGQGLRLIYYSQIVNDFQKGDIAEGYSVSREKKESFPLTVTSAQKNPTAFYLCASSIVGRGTEAFFGQGTRLTVV.

This chain uses TRBV2 with TRBJ2-5; D uncertain. This CDR3 has 14 residues. Germline assignment: CDR1 SNHLY and CDR2 FYNNEI. Trimming shortened V by 0 bases and J by 2 bases, and 7 bases separated the two germline ends. CDR3 sequence (DNA): TGTGCCAGCAGTGAAGCGCGGTCTCAAGAGACCCAGTACTTC. It codes for CASSEARSQETQYF. Full variable domain (missing parts from reference TRBV2 and TRBJ2-5): EPEVTQTPSHQVTQMGQEVILRCVPISNHLYFYWYRQILGQKVEFLVSFYNNEISEKSEIFDDQFSVERPDGSNFTLKIRSTKLEDSAMYFCASSEARSQETQYFGPGTRLLVL.

This clone was counted a single time. The CDR3, as DNA: TGTGCCAGCAGAAAACGTCTGGGCATCACAAACTATGGCTACACCTTC. Amino acid sequence: CASRKRLGITNYGYTF. The J gene is TRBJ1-2, the V gene TRBV28; D gene uncertain. The length of the CDR3 is 16 residues. Between the trimmed V and J ends, which lost 6 bases and 2 bases, there was a span of 19 bases. CDR1 MDHEN and CDR2 SYDVKM come from the germline V gene.

The chain couples TRBV19 to TRBJ1-1; D remains unclear. Per the germline V gene, CDR1 is LNHDA and CDR2 is SQIVND (reference sequence). Trimming removed 6 bases at V and 6 bases at J, with 14 bases between. This CDR3 has 13 amino acids. CDR3 residues: CASSPVSVPEAFF. CDR3 sequence (DNA): TGTGCCAGTAGCCCCGTCTCCGTTCCTGAAGCTTTCTTT.

This chain links TRBV10-1 with TRBJ2-5, with unresolved D. V lost 8 bases to trimming and J lost 5 bases, with 12 bases between them. CDR3 size: 12 residues. Per germline, CDR1 WNHNN and CDR2 SYGVQD (reference sequence). CDR3 in amino acids: CASEALKETQYF. Here the CDR3 DNA reads TGCGCCAGCGAAGCCTTGAAGGAGACCCAGTACTTC.